The TCR beta chain described here comes from a study of regulatory and conventional T cells in RAG deficiency. The CDR3 is 14 amino acids. Deletions cut 1 base from V and 3 bases from J, with 6 bases between. The V gene's germline CDR1 is SEHNR and CDR2 FQNEAQ (reference sequence). The sorted conventional CD4+ T cells were CD25-low and CD127-high, with genomic DNA sequenced. Clones were sequenced by immunoSEQ multiplex PCR, and TCRdb holds only the in-frame ones, with some missing. The sample shows some 35,000 clones, about 75% of them seen only once. The sample also formed part of further work on regulatory T cells. That report adds: The primer mix had 52 TRBV and 13 TRBJ primers. Regulatory T cells showed the strongest V-J pair restriction and V/J gene skewing among patient repertoires.

The sample comprised CD4+ effector T cells sorted from blood. The clonotype comes from a human donor in good health. J is TRBJ1-4 and V is TRBV7-9; D remains unclear. The CDR3 loop reads CASSLGGANEKLFF. CDR3 DNA sequence: TGTGCCAGCAGCTTAGGGGGAGCTAATGAAAAACTGTTTTTT.